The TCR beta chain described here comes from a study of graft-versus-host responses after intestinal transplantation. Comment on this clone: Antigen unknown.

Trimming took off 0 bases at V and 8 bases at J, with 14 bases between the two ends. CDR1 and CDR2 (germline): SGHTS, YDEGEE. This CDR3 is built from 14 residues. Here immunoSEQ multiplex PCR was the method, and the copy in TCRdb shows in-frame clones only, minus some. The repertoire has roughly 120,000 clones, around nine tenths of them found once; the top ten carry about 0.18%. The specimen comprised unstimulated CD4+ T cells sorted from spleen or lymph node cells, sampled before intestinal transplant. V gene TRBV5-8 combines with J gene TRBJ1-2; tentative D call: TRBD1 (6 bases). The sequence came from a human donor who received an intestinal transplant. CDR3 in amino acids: CASSLVGRGRGYTF. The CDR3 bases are TGTGCCAGCAGCTTGGTAGGCAGGGGTCGAGGCTACACCTTC.